This TCR beta chain was documented in a study of cytomegalovirus exposure and HLA in healthy donors. Study in general: About 85 million unique TCR sequences came from HLA-typed donors in an early release.

V lost 4 bases, J lost 5 bases, and 9 bases stayed unmatched. The V gene's germline CDR1 is SQVTM and CDR2 ANQGSEA. This CDR3 spans 15 amino acids. The PCR used 60 Vbeta and 13 Jbeta primers. Only in-frame clones appear in the TCRdb table, and some are missing; sequencing was by immunoSEQ multiplex PCR. The table lists 100,000 to 150,000 clones, 70% to 85% of them singletons. The receptor was derived from a middle-aged man in good health and CMV-seropositive. Sequencing input: PBMCs. The J gene is TRBJ1-1, the V gene TRBV29-1; 11 nucleotides match TRBD1. CDR3 sequence reads: CSVALSRDRGTEAFF. The CDR3 DNA reads TGCAGCGTTGCCCTATCCCGGGACAGGGGGACTGAAGCTTTCTTT.